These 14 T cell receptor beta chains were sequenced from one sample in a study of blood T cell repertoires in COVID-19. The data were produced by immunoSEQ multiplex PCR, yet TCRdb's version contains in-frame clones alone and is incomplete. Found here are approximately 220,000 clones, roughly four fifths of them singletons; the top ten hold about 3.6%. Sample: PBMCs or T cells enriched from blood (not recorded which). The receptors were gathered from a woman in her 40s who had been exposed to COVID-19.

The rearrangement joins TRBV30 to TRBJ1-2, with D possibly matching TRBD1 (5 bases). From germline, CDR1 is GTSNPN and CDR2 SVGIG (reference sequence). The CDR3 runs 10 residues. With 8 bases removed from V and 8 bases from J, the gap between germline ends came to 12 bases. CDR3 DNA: TGTGCCCAAGACAGTTCCGGCTACACCTTC. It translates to CAQDSSGYTF.

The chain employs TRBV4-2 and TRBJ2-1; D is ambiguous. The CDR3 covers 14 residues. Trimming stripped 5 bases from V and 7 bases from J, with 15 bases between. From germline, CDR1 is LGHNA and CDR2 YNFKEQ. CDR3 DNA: TGTGCCAGCAGCGAAGGCGGTAGTGCGAATGAGCAGTTCTTC. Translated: CASSEGGSANEQFF.

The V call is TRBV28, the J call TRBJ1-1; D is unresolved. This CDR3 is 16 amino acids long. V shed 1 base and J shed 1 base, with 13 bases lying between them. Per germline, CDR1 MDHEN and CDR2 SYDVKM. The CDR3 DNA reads TGTGCCAGCAGTTTATACTTGTCTAGATGGAACACTGAAGCTTTCTTT. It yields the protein CASSLYLSRWNTEAFF.

The CDR3 bases are TGTGCCAGTAGTATCGGCGGCCTTAACTATGGCTACACCTTC. This codes for CASSIGGLNYGYTF. The V call is TRBV19, the J call TRBJ1-2; D ambiguous. This CDR3 region has 14 residues. Germline V CDR1 and CDR2: LNHDA, SQIVND (reference sequence). The V and J ends lost 3 bases and 1 base respectively, with 9 bases between them.

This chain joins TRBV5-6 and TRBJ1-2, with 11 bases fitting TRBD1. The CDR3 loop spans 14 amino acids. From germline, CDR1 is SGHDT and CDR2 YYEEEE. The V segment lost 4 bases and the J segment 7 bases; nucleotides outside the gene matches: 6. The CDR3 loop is CASSRGQGARGYTF. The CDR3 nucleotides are TGTGCCAGCAGCCGCGGACAGGGGGCACGTGGCTACACCTTC.

The CDR3 here is CASSSGQSPYGYTF. DNA of the CDR3: TGTGCCAGCAGCTCCGGACAGAGCCCCTATGGCTACACCTTC. The chain links TRBV5-4 to TRBJ1-2, with D perhaps TRBD1 (6 bases). Germline values: CDR1 SGHNT, CDR2 YYREEE (reference sequence). V lost 3 bases, J lost 4 bases, and 13 bases lay in between. CDR3 length: 14 amino acids.

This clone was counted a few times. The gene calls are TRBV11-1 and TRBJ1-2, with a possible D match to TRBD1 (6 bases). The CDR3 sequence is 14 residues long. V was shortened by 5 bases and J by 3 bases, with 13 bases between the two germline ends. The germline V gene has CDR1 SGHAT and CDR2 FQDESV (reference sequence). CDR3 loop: CASSAHREHYGYTF. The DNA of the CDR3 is TGTGCCAGCAGCGCGCACAGGGAGCACTATGGCTACACCTTC.

The CDR3 is CASSHIGTGFKEKLFF. As DNA, the CDR3 is TGTGCCAGCAGTCATATTGGGACAGGGTTTAAGGAAAAACTGTTTTTT. The V call is TRBV4-2, the J call TRBJ1-4; 9 nucleotides align to TRBD1. V lost 6 bases to trimming and J lost 8 bases; unmatched junction nucleotides: 13. The germline V gene has CDR1 LGHNA and CDR2 YNFKEQ. CDR3 length: 16 amino acids.

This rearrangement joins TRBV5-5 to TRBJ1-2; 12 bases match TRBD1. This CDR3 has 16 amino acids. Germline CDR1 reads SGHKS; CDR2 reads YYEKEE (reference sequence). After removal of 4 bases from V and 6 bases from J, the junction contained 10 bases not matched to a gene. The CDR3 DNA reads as TGTGCCAGCAGCACCGCGCCGGGACAGGGGGCGCATGGCTACACCTTC. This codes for CASSTAPGQGAHGYTF.

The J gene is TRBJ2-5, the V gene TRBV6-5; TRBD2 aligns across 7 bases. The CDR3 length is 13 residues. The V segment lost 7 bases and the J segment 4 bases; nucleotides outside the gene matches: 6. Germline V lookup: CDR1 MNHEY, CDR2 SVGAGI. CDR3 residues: CASKRGAGETQYF. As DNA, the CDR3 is TGTGCCAGCAAGCGGGGAGCGGGAGAGACCCAGTACTTC.

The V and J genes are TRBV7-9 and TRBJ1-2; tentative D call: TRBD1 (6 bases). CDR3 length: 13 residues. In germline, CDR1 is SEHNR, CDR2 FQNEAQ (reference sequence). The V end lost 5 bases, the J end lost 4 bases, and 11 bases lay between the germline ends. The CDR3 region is CASSPAGAYGYTF. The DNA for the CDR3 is TGTGCCAGCAGCCCGGCAGGGGCCTATGGCTACACCTTC. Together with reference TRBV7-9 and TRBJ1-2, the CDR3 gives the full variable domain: DTGVSQNPRHKITKRGQNVTFRCDPISEHNRLYWYRQTLGQGPEFLTYFQNEAQLEKSRLLSDRFSAERPKGSFSTLEIQRTEQGDSAMYLCASSPAGAYGYTFGSGTRLTVV.

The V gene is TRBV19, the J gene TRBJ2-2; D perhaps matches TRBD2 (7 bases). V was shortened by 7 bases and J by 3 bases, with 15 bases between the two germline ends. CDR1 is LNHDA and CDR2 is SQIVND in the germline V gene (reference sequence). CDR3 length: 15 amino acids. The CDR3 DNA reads TGTGCCAGTAAGCCGGAGGGGGGGCACACCGGGGAGCTGTTTTTT. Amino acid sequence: CASKPEGGHTGELFF. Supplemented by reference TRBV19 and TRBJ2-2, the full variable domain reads DGGITQSPKYLFRKEGQNVTLSCEQNLNHDAMYWYRQDPGQGLRLIYYSQIVNDFQKGDIAEGYSVSREKKESFPLTVTSAQKNPTAFYLCASKPEGGHTGELFFGEGSRLTVL.

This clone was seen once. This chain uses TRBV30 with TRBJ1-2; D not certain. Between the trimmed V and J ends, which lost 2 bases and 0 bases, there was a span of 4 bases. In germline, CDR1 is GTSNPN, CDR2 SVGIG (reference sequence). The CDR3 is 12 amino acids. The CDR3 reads CAWSSANYGYTF. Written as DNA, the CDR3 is TGTGCCTGGAGTTCTGCTAACTATGGCTACACCTTC.

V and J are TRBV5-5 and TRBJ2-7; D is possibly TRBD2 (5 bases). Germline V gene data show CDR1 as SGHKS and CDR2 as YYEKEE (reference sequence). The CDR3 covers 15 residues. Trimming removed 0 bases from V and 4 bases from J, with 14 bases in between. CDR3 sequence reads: CASSLGGSLNYEQYF. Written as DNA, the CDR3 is TGTGCCAGCAGCTTGGGAGGGTCCCTGAATTACGAGCAGTACTTC.